This T cell receptor (beta chain) is drawn from a study of shared clonotypes between healthy human individuals. Note on this clone: The antigen remains unidentified.

Sequencing used immunoSEQ multiplex PCR; TCRdb keeps in-frame clones, though not all of them. The repertoire consists of a few hundred thousand clones, with around 86% occurring once and the leading ten covering 15% to 20%. CD45RO+ cells plus CCR7-negative CD45RA+ TemRA cells formed CD8 memory. Overall study findings and caveats: Sharing across four donors was highest in naive CD4 (around 5%) and lowest in memory CD8 (0.4%).

The source of this sequence is a man younger than 30 in good health. The sequenced material came from memory CD8+ T cells sorted from blood. Subset indicated: CD45RO+ cells pooled with CCR7-negative TemRA cells.

The CDR3 loop reads CASSQEPEGGHGYTF. The CDR3 DNA is TGTGCCAGCAGCCAAGAACCCGAAGGTGGTCATGGCTACACCTTC. This chain uses TRBV7-6 with TRBJ1-2; D uncertain. V shed 5 bases and J shed 6 bases, with 19 bases lying between them. The CDR3 contains 15 residues. CDR1 SGHVS and CDR2 FNYEAQ come from the germline V gene.